Each of the 19 T cell receptor beta chains below was sequenced from the same sample in a study of T-cell reconstitution after alpha-beta-depleted transplantation in children. As it was prepared, the TCRbeta library received unique molecular identifiers. Each CDR3 protein is one row after TCRdb ran MiXCR on the PCR reads. The sample consists of 250,000 or so distinct CDR3 sequences, 7.5% to 9.5% of them appearing once. The specimen comprised PBMCs, mostly from graft donor cells, sampled 180 days after TCRalphabeta/CD19-depleted stem cell transplant. These receptors originate from a male patient younger than 18 who had a stem cell transplant for acute lymphoblastic leukemia, so the T cells may come from the graft donor.

This clonotype appeared many times. The J gene is TRBJ2-7, the V gene TRBV4-1, with 14 bases that match TRBD2. The CDR3 has 18 amino acids. Germline CDR1 is MGHRA and CDR2 is YSYEKL. The J segment lost 4 bases and the V segment lost 0 bases, leaving 8 bases of the junction unmatched. The CDR3 DNA follows: TGCGCCAGCAGCCAAGATCAGACTAGCGGGAGGGCCAGGTACGAGCAGTACTTC. Amino acid sequence: CASSQDQTSGRARYEQYF.

The sample holds many counts of this clonotype. J is TRBJ2-7 and V is TRBV7-6, with D unresolved. Between the trimmed V and J ends, which lost 6 bases and 8 bases, there was a span of 17 bases. The germline V gene has CDR1 SGHVS and CDR2 FNYEAQ. This CDR3 is built from 13 residues. Here the CDR3 reads CASSGWGRVKQYF. CDR3 in DNA: TGTGCCAGCAGTGGATGGGGAAGGGTGAAGCAGTACTTC.

In its sample, this clonotype was seen many times. J is TRBJ1-2 and V is TRBV20-1, with 8 bases matching TRBD1. With V trimmed by 1 base and J by 8 bases, 6 bases remained unmatched. This CDR3 has 13 amino acids. CDR1 DFQATT and CDR2 SNEGSKA come from the germline V gene (reference sequence). CDR3 nucleotide sequence: TGCAGTGCTAGAGGGACAGGGACGGGCGGCTACACCTTC. This encodes CSARGTGTGGYTF.

This clonotype was picked up many times. The chain couples TRBV12-3 or TRBV12-4 to TRBJ1-4; TRBD1 is a possible D gene (5 bases). The CDR3 runs 15 residues. V was trimmed by 2 bases and J by 7 bases, leaving 14 bases between them. The CDR3: CASSLSGGVGEKLFF. The CDR3 DNA follows: TGTGCCAGCAGTTTAAGCGGGGGTGTAGGTGAAAAACTGTTTTTT.

This clonotype has a count of ten or more. This chain uses TRBV12-3 or TRBV12-4 with TRBJ1-1, with a weak D call TRBD1 (5 bases). V shed 6 bases and J shed 1 base, with 15 bases lying between them. The CDR3 covers 15 residues. In DNA form, the CDR3 reads TGTGCCAGCAGCCTCCTTCGACAGCCGAACACTGAAGCTTTCTTT. Encoded protein: CASSLLRQPNTEAFF.

There are many counts of this clonotype. The chain employs TRBV13 and TRBJ1-5; a weak D match, TRBD1 (5 bases). This CDR3 spans 15 amino acids. With 3 bases removed from V and 1 base from J, the gap between germline ends came to 10 bases. From germline, CDR1 is PRHDT and CDR2 FYEKMQ (reference sequence). The CDR3 nucleotides read TGTGCCAGCAGCTTTGGGGGTCTGAGCAATCAGCCCCAGCATTTT. Its protein product is CASSFGGLSNQPQHF.

V and J are TRBV28 and TRBJ1-2; TRBD1 matches at 7 bases. The CDR3 spans 15 residues. The germline V gene encodes CDR1 MDHEN and CDR2 SYDVKM. V dropped 5 bases and J dropped 5; count of bases not matched to a gene: 11. The CDR3: CASSTLPDRTYGYTF. CDR3 nucleotide sequence: TGTGCCAGCAGTACCCTCCCGGACAGGACATATGGCTACACCTTC.

Many counts were recorded for this clonotype. The chain employs TRBV3-1 and TRBJ2-5, with D possibly TRBD2 on 5 matching bases. V shed 3 bases and J shed 7 bases, with 9 bases lying between them. Per the germline V gene, CDR1 is LGHDT and CDR2 is YNNKEL (reference sequence). The CDR3 consists of 12 residues. CDR3 sequence: CASSHGVATQYF. In DNA form, the CDR3 reads TGTGCCAGCAGCCACGGGGTCGCGACCCAGTACTTC.

This clonotype was found many times. This chain links TRBV3-1 with TRBJ2-7; 7 bases match TRBD2. Looked up from germline, CDR1 is LGHDT and CDR2 is YNNKEL (reference sequence). The CDR3 runs 16 residues. V shed 1 base and J 1 base; nucleotides not matched to a gene: 7. CDR3 nucleotides: TGTGCCAGCAGCCAAGTGGGTGAGCGGGGATCCTACGAGCAGTACTTC. Protein product: CASSQVGERGSYEQYF.

This clonotype was observed at least ten times. The chain recombines TRBV15 with TRBJ1-1; D remains ambiguous. The V end was cut by 0 bases, the J end by 1 base, with 6 bases between. The CDR3 is made up of 14 amino acids. From germline, CDR1 is LNHNV and CDR2 YYDKDF (reference sequence). Here the CDR3 DNA reads TGTGCCACCAGCAGAGATCGTAGGAACACTGAAGCTTTCTTT. Translating it yields CATSRDRRNTEAFF.

There are many counts of this clonotype. This rearrangement joins TRBV18 to TRBJ1-1; a weak D match, TRBD1 (6 bases). This CDR3 contains 15 residues. Germline CDR1 reads KGHSH; CDR2 reads LQKENI. V lost 3 bases to trimming and J lost 2 bases, with 13 bases between them. This CDR3 is CASSPLGGGNTEAFF. CDR3 bases: TGTGCCAGCTCACCCTTGGGGGGCGGAAACACTGAAGCTTTCTTT.

In its sample, this clonotype was seen many times. This sequence joins TRBV20-1 and TRBJ2-6, with a possible D match to TRBD1 (6 bases). V lost 2 bases, J lost 8 bases, and 10 bases lay in between. This CDR3 is 13 amino acids long. Per the germline V gene, CDR1 is DFQATT and CDR2 is SNEGSKA (reference sequence). CDR3 coding DNA: TGCAGTGCTAGAATCAGGGGTACCAACGTCCTGACTTTC. Translation gives CSARIRGTNVLTF.

This clonotype was observed at least ten times. The chain employs TRBV4-1 and TRBJ1-5; D unclear. From germline, CDR1 is MGHRA and CDR2 YSYEKL. Trimming removed 1 base from V and 0 bases from J, with 7 bases in between. The CDR3 extends over 15 amino acids. CDR3 bases: TGCGCCAGCAGCCAAGTACAGAATAGCAATCAGCCCCAGCATTTT. Protein product: CASSQVQNSNQPQHF.

This clonotype was found many times. The genes are TRBV20-1 and TRBJ2-7; D remains ambiguous. Looked up from germline, CDR1 is DFQATT and CDR2 is SNEGSKA (reference sequence). CDR3 length: 14 amino acids. V was clipped by 0 bases and J by 6 bases, with 15 bases between them. As DNA, the CDR3 is TGCAGTGCTAGAGATTCGGGCAGAACTCCCGAGCAGTACTTC. This encodes CSARDSGRTPEQYF.

This clonotype was detected only a few times. The chain combines TRBV23-1 with TRBJ2-2; D may be TRBD1 or TRBD2 (5 bases each). TRBV23-1 is known as an ORF, though its function is uncertain. V was pared by 4 bases and J by 0 bases, with 18 bases between. The CDR3 is 18 residues long. The CDR3 reads CASSRPRDPIANTGELFF. CDR3 sequence (DNA): TGCGCCAGCAGTCGGCCTCGGGACCCCATCGCGAACACCGGGGAGCTGTTTTTT.

This clonotype was seen at least ten times. V is TRBV28 and J is TRBJ1-2; D uncertain. Germline V gene data show CDR1 as MDHEN and CDR2 as SYDVKM. The CDR3 extends over 14 amino acids. The germline V and J ends were trimmed by 3 bases and 4 bases, with 12 bases remaining between them. In DNA, the CDR3 is TGTGCCAGCAGTTTGTCGGGCGGCAGCTATGGCTACACCTTC. It translates to CASSLSGGSYGYTF.

This clonotype was picked up many times. This rearrangement joins TRBV20-1 to TRBJ1-5; TRBD1 is a possible D gene (6 bases). Germline V gene lookup returns CDR1 DFQATT and CDR2 SNEGSKA (reference sequence). The V end was cut by 7 bases, the J end by 5 bases, with 12 bases between. This CDR3 is built from 12 residues. The CDR3 DNA sequence: TGCAGTGTTGGGGGGGGCGATCAGCCCCAGCATTTT. Protein product: CSVGGGDQPQHF.

V and J are TRBV29-1 and TRBJ1-4; D is unresolved. CDR1 SQVTM and CDR2 ANQGSEA come from the germline V gene. This CDR3 is 11 amino acids long. Trimming took off 7 bases at V and 8 bases at J, with 11 bases between the two ends. DNA for the CDR3: TGCAGCGCCCCAGTGGGGGAAAAACTGTTTTTT. Translation: CSAPVGEKLFF.

Concerning this clonotype: Possible read error: a much larger clone is one base away. The V gene is TRBV9, the J gene TRBJ1-4; D may be TRBD1 (5 bases). CDR1 and CDR2 (germline): SGDLS, YYNGEE. The CDR3 runs 15 residues. The chain's CDR3 is CASSVGYRSYDKLFF. The CDR3 DNA reads as TGTGCCAGCAGCGTAGGCTACAGGTCCTATGATAAACTGTTTTTT.